One sample yielded the 8 T cell receptor beta chains listed below, sequenced in a study of blood T cell repertoires in COVID-19. TCRdb's table, derived via immunoSEQ multiplex PCR, lists solely in-frame clones and lacks some. The sample has around 46,000 clones, approximately 89% seen once. The sequenced sample consisted of peripheral blood. The receptors shown here come from a man aged 60 to 69 with active or convalescent COVID-19.

The rearrangement joins TRBV5-1 to TRBJ2-3, with no clear D. The CDR3 is 16 residues long. V lost 0 bases and J lost 1, with 12 bases in between. Germline-derived CDR1 and CDR2 are SGHRS and YFSETQ. The CDR3: CASSLDGQTGTDTQYF. In DNA form, the CDR3 reads TGCGCCAGCAGCTTGGATGGGCAGACGGGCACAGATACGCAGTATTTT.

The chain joins TRBV3-1 (or the pseudogene TRBV3-2) to TRBJ1-2, with a tentative D call TRBD1 (6 bases). The V gene's germline CDR1 is LGHDT and CDR2 YNNKEL (reference sequence). Trimming shortened V by 1 base and J by 3 bases, and 6 bases separated the two germline ends. This CDR3 has 13 residues. CDR3 loop: CASSQGTDYGYTF. CDR3 nucleotide sequence: TGTGCCAGCAGCCAAGGGACAGACTATGGCTACACCTTC.

The rearrangement uses TRBV4-1 and TRBJ1-5; 9 bases agree with TRBD1. Per the germline V gene, CDR1 is MGHRA and CDR2 is YSYEKL. The CDR3 has 20 residues. Trimming removed 4 bases from V and 0 bases from J; junction bases left unmatched: 16. CDR3 residues: CASSLVLGTGTYYSNQPQHF. CDR3 nucleotides: TGCGCCAGCAGCCTCGTCCTTGGGACAGGGACATATTATAGCAATCAGCCCCAGCATTTT.

The J gene is TRBJ1-6, the V gene TRBV27, with D perhaps matching TRBD1 (6 bases). V was clipped by 2 bases and J by 1 base, with 12 bases between them. The CDR3 covers 17 residues. Germline CDR1 and CDR2: MNHEY and SMNVEV (reference sequence). The DNA of the CDR3 is TGTGCCAGCAGTTTAGAGGGGGTTTGGTCCTATAATTCACCCCTCCACTTT. This encodes CASSLEGVWSYNSPLHF.

J is TRBJ1-2 and V is TRBV6-6; 8 bases fit TRBD1. The CDR3 covers 16 residues. The germline CDR1 and CDR2 sequences are MNHNY and SVGAGI (reference sequence). Trimming took 2 bases from V and 6 from J; bases not matched to a gene: 11. The CDR3 sequence: CASSYRAWQGADGYTF. The CDR3 nucleotides are TGTGCCAGCAGTTACCGGGCGTGGCAGGGGGCAGATGGCTACACCTTC.

The chain employs TRBV7-2 and TRBJ2-3; 12 bases map to TRBD2. This CDR3 contains 16 residues. In germline, CDR1 is SGHTA, CDR2 FQGNSA. V shed 3 bases and J 5 bases; nucleotides not matched to a gene: 6. CDR3: CASSLLAGGLQDTQYF. The CDR3 coding sequence is TGTGCCAGCAGCTTGCTAGCGGGGGGGCTTCAAGATACGCAGTATTTT. Drawing the rest from reference TRBV7-2 and TRBJ2-3, the complete variable domain is GAGVSQSPSNKVTEKGKDVELRCDPISGHTALYWYRQSLGQGLEFLIYFQGNSAPDKSGLPSDRFSAERTGGSVSTLTIQRTQQEDSAVYLCASSLLAGGLQDTQYFGPGTRLTVL.

V is TRBV5-1 and J is TRBJ1-1, with a weak D call TRBD1 (5 bases). Looked up from germline, CDR1 is SGHRS and CDR2 is YFSETQ. This CDR3 spans 14 amino acids. V dropped 5 bases and J dropped 1 base, with 12 bases sitting between them. The CDR3 is CASRDTIQNTEAFF. The CDR3 DNA reads as TGCGCCAGCAGGGACACCATACAGAACACTGAAGCTTTCTTT.

CDR3 coding DNA: TGTGCCAGCAGACCCCCGGACAACAATGAGCAGTTCTTC. Translated, it gives CASRPPDNNEQFF. V and J are TRBV12-3 or TRBV12-4 and TRBJ2-1; D is possibly TRBD1 (5 bases). This CDR3 comprises 13 residues. The ends were cut back, 6 bases at V and 5 bases at J, with 11 bases in the middle.